The rows below give T cell receptor beta chains drawn from one sample of a study of cytomegalovirus exposure and HLA in healthy donors. Profiled with immunoSEQ multiplex PCR; TCRdb holds only in-frame clones, not every one. The top ten hold about 2.8% of the sample, which has some 200,000 clones, about two thirds seen once. What was sequenced was PBMCs. These receptors all stem from a middle-aged man in good health and CMV-seropositive. CDR3s include the opening cysteine and the closing phenylalanine or tryptophan. A D gene is named only where the DNA matches it firmly. Expanded clones get a size class; other rows say once, few or many, or leave the size out.

-,few,TRBJ1-1,TRBV5-6,TGTGCCAGCAGCTTACCCCCCTTCGGAGAGCCTGAAGCTTTCTTT,CASSLPPFGEPEAFF
-,-,TRBJ1-5,TRBV9,TGTGCCAGCAGCGTCACGGAGAGCAATCAGCCCCAGCATTTT,CASSVTESNQPQHF
TRBD1,-,TRBJ1-2,TRBV6-1,TGTGCCAGCAGTGAAGACAGGGGGCTAGGCTATGGCTACACCTTC,CASSEDRGLGYGYTF
-,-,TRBJ2-5,TRBV18,TGTGCCAGCTCACCACTACTAGCCTCCGAGACCCAGTACTTC,CASSPLLASETQYF
-,-,TRBJ1-6,TRBV2,TGTGCCAGCAGGGGCAGCTACAATTCACCCCTCCACTTT,CASRGSYNSPLHF
-,few,TRBJ1-6,TRBV28,TGTGCCAGCAGTTTACGGACAGAATATTCACCCCTCCACTTT,CASSLRTEYSPLHF
TRBD2,-,TRBJ2-3,TRBV9,TGTGCCAGCAGTCCGGGGGGGGCCAGAAATACGCAGTATTTT,CASSPGGARNTQYF
-,-,TRBJ2-7,TRBV6-1,TGTGCCAGCAGCCCCGGACAGCCCTCCTACGAGCAGTACTTC,CASSPGQPSYEQYF
TRBD1,-,TRBJ2-3,TRBV2,TGTGCCAGCAGACTGGGACAGGGACAAGATACGCAGTATTTT,CASRLGQGQDTQYF
TRBD1,once,TRBJ1-1,TRBV7-2,TGTGCCAGCAGCTTAGCTCCCCGGACAGGGTTT,CASSLAPRTGF
TRBD2,-,TRBJ2-1,TRBV7-3,TGTGCCAGCAGCTTAACGGGACTAGGGTCCTACAATGAGCAGTTCTTC,CASSLTGLGSYNEQFF
TRBD1,-,TRBJ1-2,TRBV7-2,TGTGCCAGCAGCCCCCGCGGACAGGCTCCTTATGGCTACACCTTC,CASSPRGQAPYGYTF
-,-,TRBJ1-1,TRBV28,TGTGCCAGCACCTCTATAACTGAAGCTTTCTTT,CASTSITEAFF
-,once,TRBJ1-2,TRBV5-4,TGTGCCAGCAGCATAAACCCAGGGGAAGGCTACACCTTC,CASSINPGEGYTF
-,-,TRBJ1-1,TRBV7-9,TGTGCCAGCAGCTTGCAGAGGGGGGGCAGCACTGAAGCTTTCTTT,CASSLQRGGSTEAFF
-,-,TRBJ1-4,TRBV5-6,TGTGCCAGCAGCCTGGACAGTATTAATGAAAAACTGTTTTTT,CASSLDSINEKLFF
TRBD1,-,TRBJ2-1,TRBV10-1,TGCGCCAGCACCCCGACAGGGGACAATGAGCAGTTCTTC,CASTPTGDNEQFF
TRBD1,-,TRBJ1-1,TRBV11-2,TGTGCCAGCAGCTTAGAAGGGCATCAGGGGGGAGCTTTCTTT,CASSLEGHQGGAFF
TRBD2,-,TRBJ2-5,TRBV25-1,TGTGCCAGCAGTGATCTGGGAGGGGACGGACACGGGAAGACCCAGTACTTC,CASSDLGGDGHGKTQYF
-,-,TRBJ1-2,TRBV10-3,TGTGCCATCAGTGAGTCGGGGGGATTGGTAGGCTATGGCTACACCTTC,CAISESGGLVGYGYTF
-,-,TRBJ1-2,TRBV29-1,TGCAGCGTGGCCCGTCGGGAGTATGGCTACACCTTC,CSVARREYGYTF
-,-,TRBJ2-3,TRBV10-3,TGTGCCATCAGCCTTGTTGGCACAGATACGCAGTATTTT,CAISLVGTDTQYF
-,few,TRBJ2-3,TRBV28,TGTGCCACCCTCAGAGGAGTGGGCACAGATACGCAGTATTTT,CATLRGVGTDTQYF
TRBD2,-,TRBJ2-3,TRBV2,TGTGCCAGCAACGGGGGGAAGAGCACAGATACGCAGTATTTT,CASNGGKSTDTQYF
-,few,TRBJ1-1,TRBV10-3,TGTGCCATCAGTCCTCTAATGGACTGGAACACTGAAGCTTTCTTT,CAISPLMDWNTEAFF
-,few,TRBJ1-4,TRBV5-6,TGTGCCAGCAGCTTCTCAGGGATCCAAAGGGAAAAACTGTTTTTT,CASSFSGIQREKLFF
-,-,TRBJ2-7,TRBV4-1,TGCGCCAGCAGCCAAGCAGGGGTCGGTCCCTACGAGCAGTACTTC,CASSQAGVGPYEQYF
-,-,TRBJ1-2,TRBV5-4,TGTGCCAGCAGCCCAGGGGTGGACAGAACCTATGGCTACACCTTC,CASSPGVDRTYGYTF
TRBD1,once,TRBJ1-4,TRBV19,TGTGCCAGTAACAGGGGGGGTCGAGCAACTAATGAAAAACTGTTTTTT,CASNRGGRATNEKLFF